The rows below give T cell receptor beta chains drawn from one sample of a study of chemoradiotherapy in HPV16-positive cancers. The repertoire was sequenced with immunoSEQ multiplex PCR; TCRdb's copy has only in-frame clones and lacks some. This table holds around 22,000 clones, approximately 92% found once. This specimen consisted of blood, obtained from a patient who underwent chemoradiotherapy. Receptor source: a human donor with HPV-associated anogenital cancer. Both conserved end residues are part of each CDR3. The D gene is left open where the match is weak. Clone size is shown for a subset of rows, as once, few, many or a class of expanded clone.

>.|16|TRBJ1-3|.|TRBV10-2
CASSKKGSLSGNTIYF
TGCGCCAGCAGTAAGAAAGGCTCTCTCTCTGGAAACACCATATATTTT
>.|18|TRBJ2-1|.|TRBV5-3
CARSLIGGRAPVDNEQFF
TGTGCCAGAAGCTTGATAGGGGGGAGGGCTCCCGTGGACAATGAGCAGTTCTTC
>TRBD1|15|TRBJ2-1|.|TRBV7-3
CASSPRGQQHNEQFF
TGTGCCAGCAGCCCCCGGGGACAGCAACACAATGAGCAGTTCTTC
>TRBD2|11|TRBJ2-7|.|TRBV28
CASSLGTRGYF
TGTGCCAGCAGCCTAGGGACTAGAGGGTACTTC
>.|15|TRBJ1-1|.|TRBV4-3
CASSPGPSHNTEAFF
TGCGCCAGCAGCCCCGGGCCATCTCACAACACTGAAGCTTTCTTT
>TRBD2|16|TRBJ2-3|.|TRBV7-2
CASSLDYAGGTDTQYF
TGTGCCAGCAGCTTAGACTATGCGGGGGGAACAGATACGCAGTATTTT
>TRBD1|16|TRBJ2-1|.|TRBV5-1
CASSLGSGQGNNEQFF
TGCGCCAGCAGCTTGGGATCGGGACAGGGAAACAATGAGCAGTTCTTC
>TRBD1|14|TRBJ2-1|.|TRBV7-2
CASSPRQGNNEQFF
TGTGCCAGCAGCCCCCGACAGGGGAACAATGAGCAGTTCTTC
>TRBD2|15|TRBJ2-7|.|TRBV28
CASSSAGGGSYEQYF
TGTGCCAGCAGTTCCGCGGGGGGAGGATCCTACGAGCAGTACTTC
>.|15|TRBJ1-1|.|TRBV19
CASSIDTGTNTEAFF
TGTGCCAGTAGTATAGATACAGGGACGAACACTGAAGCTTTCTTT
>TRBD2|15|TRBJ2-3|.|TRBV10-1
CASSGLAENTDTQYF
TGCGCCAGCAGTGGACTAGCGGAGAACACAGATACGCAGTATTTT
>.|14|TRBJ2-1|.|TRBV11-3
CASSQPGPYNEQFF
TGTGCCAGCAGCCAGCCTGGACCGTACAATGAGCAGTTCTTC
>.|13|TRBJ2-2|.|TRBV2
CASRGSNTGELFF
TGTGCCAGCAGGGGCAGCAACACCGGGGAGCTGTTTTTT
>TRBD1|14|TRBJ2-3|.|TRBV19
CASSIQGASDTQYF
TGTGCCAGTAGTATACAGGGGGCCTCAGATACGCAGTATTTT
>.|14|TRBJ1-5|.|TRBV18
CASSPSQLNQPQHF
TGTGCCAGCTCACCCTCACAACTCAATCAGCCCCAGCATTTT
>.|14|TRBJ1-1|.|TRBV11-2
CASRATWRGLVAFF
TGTGCCAGCAGGGCAACTTGGAGGGGGTTGGTAGCTTTCTTT
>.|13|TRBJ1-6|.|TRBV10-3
CAISARGNSPLHF
TGTGCCATCAGCGCAAGGGGGAATTCACCCCTCCACTTT
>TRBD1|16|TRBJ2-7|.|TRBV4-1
CASSQQSGGAANEQYF
TGCGCCAGCAGCCAACAGTCAGGGGGCGCAGCCAACGAGCAGTACTTC
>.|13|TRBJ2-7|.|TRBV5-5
CASSWFGAYEQYF
TGTGCCAGCAGCTGGTTCGGGGCCTACGAGCAGTACTTC
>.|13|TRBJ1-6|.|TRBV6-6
CASSPGLNSPLHF
TGTGCCAGCAGCCCCGGGCTGAATTCACCCCTCCACTTT
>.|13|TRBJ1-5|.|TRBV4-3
CASSQGSNQPQHF
TGCGCCAGCAGCCAAGGCAGTAATCAGCCCCAGCATTTT
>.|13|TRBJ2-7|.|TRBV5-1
CASSLVAGNEQYF
TGCGCCAGCAGCTTGGTTGCTGGTAACGAGCAGTACTTC
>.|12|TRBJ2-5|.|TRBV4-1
CASSPEQETQYF
TGCGCCAGCAGCCCGGAGCAAGAGACCCAGTACTTC
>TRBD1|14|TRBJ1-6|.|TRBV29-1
CSVRTGAGNSPLHF
TGCAGCGTCCGTACAGGGGCGGGTAATTCACCCCTCCACTTT
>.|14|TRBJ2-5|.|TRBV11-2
CASSFGGTKETQYF
TGTGCCAGCAGCTTTGGAGGGACCAAAGAGACCCAGTACTTC
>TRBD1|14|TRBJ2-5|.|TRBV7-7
CASSSTGLQETQYF
TGTGCTAGCAGCTCGACAGGGTTACAAGAGACCCAGTACTTC
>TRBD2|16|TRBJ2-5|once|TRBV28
CASSLSLAGGRETQYF
TGTGCCAGCAGTTTATCACTAGCGGGAGGACGGGAGACCCAGTACTTC
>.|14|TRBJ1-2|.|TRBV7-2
CASSLGGSNYGYTF
TGTGCCAGCAGCTTAGGAGGGAGTAACTATGGCTACACCTTC
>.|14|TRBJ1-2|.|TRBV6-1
CASSAFVGNYGYTF
TGTGCCAGCAGTGCTTTTGTGGGAAACTATGGCTACACCTTC
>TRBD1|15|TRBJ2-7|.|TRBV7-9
CASSFQGGQNHEQYF
TGTGCCAGCAGCTTCCAAGGGGGCCAAAACCACGAGCAGTACTTC
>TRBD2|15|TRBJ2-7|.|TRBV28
CASRGSTSDSYEQYF
TGTGCCAGCCGAGGGTCGACTAGCGACTCCTACGAGCAGTACTTC
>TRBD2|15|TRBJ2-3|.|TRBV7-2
CASSHRGDYTDTQYF
TGTGCCAGCAGCCATCGGGGGGACTATACAGATACGCAGTATTTT
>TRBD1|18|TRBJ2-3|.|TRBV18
CASSPGTGWGFGTDTQYF
TGTGCCAGCTCACCCGGGACAGGGTGGGGTTTTGGCACAGATACGCAGTATTTT
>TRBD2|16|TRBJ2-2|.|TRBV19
CASSIGSSGRSRELFF
TGTGCCAGTAGTATAGGTAGTAGCGGGAGGAGCAGGGAGCTGTTTTTT
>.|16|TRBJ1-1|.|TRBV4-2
CASSQDLGGGWTEAFF
TGTGCCAGCAGCCAAGATCTCGGCGGGGGATGGACTGAAGCTTTCTTT
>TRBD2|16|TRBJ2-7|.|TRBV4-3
CASSPSGLAGAYEQYF
TGCGCCAGCAGCCCCTCCGGTCTAGCGGGAGCCTACGAGCAGTACTTC
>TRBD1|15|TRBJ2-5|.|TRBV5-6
CASSLAGGMVETQYF
TGTGCCAGCAGCTTGGCAGGGGGAATGGTCGAGACCCAGTACTTC
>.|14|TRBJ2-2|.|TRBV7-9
CASSLLQKTGELFF
TGTGCCAGCAGCTTACTCCAGAAAACCGGGGAGCTGTTTTTT
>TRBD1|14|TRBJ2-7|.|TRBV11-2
CASSSNYRGEEQYF
TGTGCCAGCAGCTCCAACTACAGGGGTGAGGAGCAGTACTTC
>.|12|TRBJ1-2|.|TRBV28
CASSLQGNGYTF
TGTGCCAGCAGTTTACAGGGGAATGGCTACACCTTC
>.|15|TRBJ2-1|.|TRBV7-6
CASSLAVVKNNEQFF
TGTGCCAGCAGCTTAGCAGTGGTTAAGAACAATGAGCAGTTCTTC
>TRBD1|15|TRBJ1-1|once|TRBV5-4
CASSRGQDPNTEAFF
TGTGCCAGCAGCCGAGGACAGGACCCGAACACTGAAGCTTTCTTT
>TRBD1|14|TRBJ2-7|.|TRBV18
CASSPGQGNYEQYF
TGTGCCAGCTCTCCAGGACAGGGGAACTACGAGCAGTACTTC
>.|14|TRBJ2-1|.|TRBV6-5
CASSYRTDYNEQFF
TGTGCCAGCAGTTACAGGACAGACTACAATGAGCAGTTCTTC
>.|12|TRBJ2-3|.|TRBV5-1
CASSPEGHTQYF
TGCGCCAGCAGCCCAGAGGGCCATACGCAGTATTTT
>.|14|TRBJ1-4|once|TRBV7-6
CASSLAQTNEKLFF
TGTGCCAGCAGCTTAGCGCAAACTAATGAAAAACTGTTTTTT
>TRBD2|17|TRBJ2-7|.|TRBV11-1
CASSLGAASGRTYEQYF
TGTGCCAGCAGCTTAGGAGCCGCTAGCGGGAGAACCTACGAGCAGTACTTC
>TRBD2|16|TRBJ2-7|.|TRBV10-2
CASSDTPLARPYEQYF
TGCGCCAGCAGTGACACACCACTAGCGCGACCCTACGAGCAGTACTTC
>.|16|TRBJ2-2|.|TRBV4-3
CASSQELGVYTGELFF
TGCGCCAGCAGCCAAGAGTTGGGGGTGTACACCGGGGAGCTGTTTTTT
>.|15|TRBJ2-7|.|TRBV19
CASSIRPGSSYEQYF
TGTGCCAGTAGTATACGGCCGGGGAGCTCCTACGAGCAGTACTTC
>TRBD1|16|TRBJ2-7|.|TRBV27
CASLTRRGPHSYEQYF
TGTGCCAGCCTTACACGCAGGGGGCCACACTCCTACGAGCAGTACTTC
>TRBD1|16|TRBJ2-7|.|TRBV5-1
CASSLASGTGNYEQYF
TGCGCCAGCAGCTTGGCATCCGGGACAGGGAATTACGAGCAGTACTTC
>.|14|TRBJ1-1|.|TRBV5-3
CARSFRTGNTEAFF
TGTGCCAGAAGCTTCAGAACAGGGAACACTGAAGCTTTCTTT
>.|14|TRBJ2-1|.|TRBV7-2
CASNVGGSYNEQFF
TGTGCCAGCAACGTGGGGGGCTCCTACAATGAGCAGTTCTTC
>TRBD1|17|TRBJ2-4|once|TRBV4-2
CASSQDGETGGANIQYF
TGTGCCAGCAGCCAAGATGGCGAGACAGGGGGCGCAAACATTCAGTACTTC
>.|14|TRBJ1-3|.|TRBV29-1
CSVEQATSGNTIYF
TGCAGCGTTGAACAAGCAACCTCTGGAAACACCATATATTTT
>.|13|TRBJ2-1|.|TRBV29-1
CSVQIPGYNEQFF
TGCAGCGTTCAGATACCAGGGTACAATGAGCAGTTCTTC
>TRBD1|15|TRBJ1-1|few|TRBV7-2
CASSNGQGGNTEAFF
TGTGCCAGCAGCAACGGACAGGGAGGGAACACTGAAGCTTTCTTT
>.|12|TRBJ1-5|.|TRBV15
CATSRDGQPQHF
TGTGCCACCAGCAGAGATGGTCAGCCCCAGCATTTT